This TCR beta chain was recorded in a study of identical twins. The study, taken as a whole, reports: Monozygotic twin pairs showed more out-of-frame TCR alpha sharing than models estimated. Researchers caution that invariant MAIT and iNKT cells could partly confound zero-insertion analyses. Reduced insertions were recorded for abundant cord blood beta clonotypes, with no such pattern in memory repertoires.

This CDR3 is 14 amino acids long. Germline V gene data show CDR1 as SGHTA and CDR2 as FQGTGA. V was pared by 5 bases and J by 1 base, with 11 bases between. Via MiXCR, TCRdb re-called the 5' RACE reads, giving one row per CDR3 protein. The repertoire consists of some 560,000 distinct CDR3 sequences, with 9.5% to 10% occurring once and the leading ten covering more than 2.5%. This clonotype has only a few counts. Antigen: not known. This sample was also put to use in a study of yellow fever vaccine responses in identical twins.

The TCR sequence derives from a woman aged 18 to 35 in good health. Sample: PBMCs. The chain combines TRBV7-3 with TRBJ1-1; D is undetermined. The CDR3 DNA sequence: TGTGCCAGCAGCACCTCGTGGGGGAACACTGAAGCTTTCTTT. Translated: CASSTSWGNTEAFF.